These T cell receptor beta chains were read from a single sample in a study of T-cell reconstitution after alpha-beta-depleted transplantation in children. TCRdb independently ran MiXCR on the PCR reads; one entry per CDR3 protein. Among over 150,000 distinct CDR3 sequences listed, roughly 7% were seen once. Sequencing used PBMCs, obtained before TCRalphabeta/CD19-depleted stem cell transplant. The receptor set was obtained from a boy between 2 and 10 years old with acute lymphoblastic leukemia, due to receive a stem cell transplant. Both conserved end residues are part of each CDR3. Each record gives: V gene, D gene, J gene, clone size, CDR3 DNA, CDR3 protein. A D gene is named only where the DNA matches it firmly. Clone size, where shown, is once, few, many, or a class for clones that have expanded.

V gene: TRBV20-1
D gene: TRBD1
J gene: TRBJ2-7
clone size: many
CDR3 DNA: TGCAGTGCTAGAGATCAGGGGGTTTCCTACGAGCAGTACTTC
CDR3 protein: CSARDQGVSYEQYF

V gene: TRBV6-1
D gene: NA
J gene: TRBJ2-6
clone size: many
CDR3 DNA: TGTGCCAGCATTGAACAGGGATATGGGGCCAACGTCCTGACTTTC
CDR3 protein: CASIEQGYGANVLTF

V gene: TRBV20-1
D gene: NA
J gene: TRBJ2-1
clone size: NA
CDR3 DNA: TGCAGTGCTAGACGGCTAGTATCCTACAATGAGCAGTTCTTC
CDR3 protein: CSARRLVSYNEQFF

V gene: TRBV7-2
D gene: NA
J gene: TRBJ2-7
clone size: NA
CDR3 DNA: TGTGCCAGCAGCAAACGGGACGTCCCACCCACCGACGAGCAGTACTTC
CDR3 protein: CASSKRDVPPTDEQYF

V gene: TRBV28
D gene: NA
J gene: TRBJ2-1
clone size: NA
CDR3 DNA: TGTGCCAGCAGTTTGATCGGAGCCCACAATGAGCAGTTCTTC
CDR3 protein: CASSLIGAHNEQFF

V gene: TRBV7-9
D gene: NA
J gene: TRBJ2-5
clone size: many
CDR3 DNA: TGTGCCAGCAGCTTGCCAGGATCACAAGAGACCCAGTACTTC
CDR3 protein: CASSLPGSQETQYF

V gene: TRBV7-2
D gene: TRBD1
J gene: TRBJ2-7
clone size: NA
CDR3 DNA: TGTGCCAGCAGCTTCGGACAGGGTAATTCCTACGAGCAGTACTTC
CDR3 protein: CASSFGQGNSYEQYF

V gene: TRBV11-2
D gene: TRBD1
J gene: TRBJ2-7
clone size: many
CDR3 DNA: TGTGCCAGCAGCTTTCAAGGACAGGACGAGCAGTACTTC
CDR3 protein: CASSFQGQDEQYF

V gene: TRBV3-1
D gene: NA
J gene: TRBJ1-2
clone size: many
CDR3 DNA: TGTGCCAGCAGCCCCGGGAAGGGGAACTATGGCTACACCTTC
CDR3 protein: CASSPGKGNYGYTF

V gene: TRBV4-2
D gene: NA
J gene: TRBJ1-2
clone size: NA
CDR3 DNA: TGTGCCAGCAGCCTCCGGCTCCTCTGCTATGGCTACACCTTC
CDR3 protein: CASSLRLLCYGYTF

V gene: TRBV7-2
D gene: NA
J gene: TRBJ2-7
clone size: few
CDR3 DNA: TGTGCCAGCAGCTTAGTCGGACGAATTGACGAGCAGTACTTC
CDR3 protein: CASSLVGRIDEQYF

V gene: TRBV7-3
D gene: TRBD2
J gene: TRBJ2-3
clone size: many
CDR3 DNA: TGTGCCAGCAGCTTAGTGGCTAGCGGGGGGCCGCACACAGATACGCAGTATTTT
CDR3 protein: CASSLVASGGPHTDTQYF

V gene: TRBV7-9
D gene: NA
J gene: TRBJ2-4
clone size: NA
CDR3 DNA: TGTGCCAGCAGCTCAGAGGGATCTGTAAAAAACATTCAGTACTTC
CDR3 protein: CASSSEGSVKNIQYF

V gene: TRBV6-1
D gene: NA
J gene: TRBJ1-3
clone size: few
CDR3 DNA: TGTGCCAGCTGTGCGGAGCTCTCTGGAAACACCATATATTTT
CDR3 protein: CASCAELSGNTIYF

V gene: TRBV6-1
D gene: NA
J gene: TRBJ2-2
clone size: few
CDR3 DNA: TGTGCCAGCAAAAAGGGGGGGAACACCGGGGAGCTGTTTTTT
CDR3 protein: CASKKGGNTGELFF

V gene: TRBV29-1
D gene: TRBD2
J gene: TRBJ2-7
clone size: many
CDR3 DNA: TGCAGCGCCAGTAAATTAGCGGGGGGGAGCTCCTACGAGCAGTACTTC
CDR3 protein: CSASKLAGGSSYEQYF

V gene: TRBV5-1
D gene: NA
J gene: TRBJ2-1
clone size: many
CDR3 DNA: TGCGCCAGCCAGGCGGGGAGCTCCTACAATGAGCAGTTCTTC
CDR3 protein: CASQAGSSYNEQFF

V gene: TRBV5-1
D gene: TRBD2
J gene: TRBJ2-1
clone size: few
CDR3 DNA: TGCGCCAGTAGCGGAGAAAGCGGGAGCCCCAATGAGCAGTTCTTC
CDR3 protein: CASSGESGSPNEQFF